The 30 T cell receptor beta chains given below trace back to one sample, sequenced in a study of blood T cell repertoires in COVID-19. Here immunoSEQ multiplex PCR was the method, and the copy in TCRdb shows in-frame clones only, minus some. The table records roughly 330,000 clones, over 75% of them present only once. Sequencing was performed on PBMCs or T cells enriched from blood (not recorded which). Receptor source: a woman in her twenties or thirties who had recovered from COVID-19.

This chain joins TRBV4-1 and TRBJ1-1; TRBD1 matches at 8 bases. The CDR3 consists of 18 residues. The trim removed 4 bases at V and 0 bases at J, leaving 13 bases unmatched. In germline, CDR1 is MGHRA, CDR2 YSYEKL. CDR3 sequence (DNA): TGCGCCAGCAGCCTAACTTTGGGGACAGGCTACATGAACACTGAAGCTTTCTTT. Protein product: CASSLTLGTGYMNTEAFF.

The genes are TRBV30 and TRBJ1-4; D remains ambiguous. V shed 4 bases and J shed 0 bases, with 9 bases lying between them. This CDR3 has 14 residues. CDR1 is GTSNPN and CDR2 is SVGIG in the germline V gene (reference sequence). CDR3 sequence: CAWTSGTTNEKLFF. DNA of the CDR3: TGTGCCTGGACTTCCGGGACAACTAATGAAAAACTGTTTTTT.

The CDR3 DNA is TGCGCCAGCAGCCCTAGACTAGCGGGGGGCGAAGAGACCCAGTACTTC. This encodes CASSPRLAGGEETQYF. The chain combines TRBV5-1 with TRBJ2-5, with TRBD2 matching over 13 bases. This CDR3 is 16 amino acids long. Germline assignment: CDR1 SGHRS and CDR2 YFSETQ. V lost 4 bases to trimming and J lost 3 bases; unmatched junction nucleotides: 6.

This chain links TRBV7-9 with TRBJ1-4; possibly TRBD1 for D (6 bases). The V end lost 1 base, the J end lost 4 bases, and 10 bases lay between the germline ends. This CDR3 contains 15 residues. The germline V gene encodes CDR1 SEHNR and CDR2 FQNEAQ (reference sequence). This CDR3 is CASSLGTGHNEKLFF. The CDR3 DNA follows: TGTGCCAGCAGCTTAGGAACAGGGCATAATGAAAAACTGTTTTTT. Variable domain in full (rest from reference TRBV7-9 and TRBJ1-4): DTGVSQNPRHKITKRGQNVTFRCDPISEHNRLYWYRQTLGQGPEFLTYFQNEAQLEKSRLLSDRFSAERPKGSFSTLEIQRTEQGDSAMYLCASSLGTGHNEKLFFGSGTQLSVL.

V is TRBV3-1 (or the pseudogene TRBV3-2) and J is TRBJ1-2; D unclear. There are 13 residues in the CDR3. From germline, CDR1 is LGHDT and CDR2 YNNKEL (reference sequence). Between the trimmed V and J ends, which lost 5 bases and 8 bases, there was a span of 15 bases. Here the CDR3 reads CASSYMTRQGYTF. The CDR3 DNA reads TGTGCCAGCAGCTACATGACGCGGCAGGGCTACACCTTC.

V gene TRBV24-1 combines with J gene TRBJ2-2; 10 nucleotides agree with TRBD1. CDR1 KGHDR and CDR2 SFDVKD come from the germline V gene. V was pared by 3 bases and J by 5 bases, with 5 bases of the junction left unmatched. This CDR3 is 16 amino acids long. The CDR3 DNA follows: TGTGCCACCAGTGATCCGGGACAGGGGTTGACCGGGGAGCTGTTTTTT. This gives the protein CATSDPGQGLTGELFF.

This clone was recorded once. The chain combines TRBV7-2 with TRBJ1-4; D perhaps matches TRBD1 (5 bases). The germline V gene encodes CDR1 SGHTA and CDR2 FQGNSA. The CDR3 has 12 residues. V was clipped by 4 bases and J by 9 bases, with 9 bases between them. CDR3 nucleotide sequence: TGTGCCAGCAGCTCCTCAGGGAAAAAACTGTTTTTT. Translation: CASSSSGKKLFF.

This clone showed up just once. The chain joins TRBV7-9 to TRBJ2-1; 8 nucleotides agree with TRBD2. V shed 1 base, J shed 6 bases, and the junction held 11 bases outside the gene matches. The CDR3 covers 17 residues. Germline lookup yields CDR1 SEHNR and CDR2 FQNEAQ (reference sequence). The CDR3 DNA reads as TGTGCCAGCAGCTTAGTCCTGACTAGCGATCTTGGCAATGAGCAGTTCTTC. Its translation is CASSLVLTSDLGNEQFF.

This rearrangement joins TRBV9 to TRBJ2-2; 11 bases agree with TRBD2. The V gene end was trimmed by 5 bases and the J gene end by 4 bases; junction bases not matched to a gene: 10. Germline values: CDR1 SGDLS, CDR2 YYNGEE. This CDR3 region has 17 residues. Here the CDR3 DNA reads TGTGCCAGCAGACTGGGGCTAGCGGGGGGAAGCACCGGGGAGCTGTTTTTT. As protein: CASRLGLAGGSTGELFF.

The genes are TRBV6-5 and TRBJ1-2; 8 bases fit TRBD1. With 7 bases clipped from V and 7 bases from J, the junction kept 8 bases outside the gene matches. Germline loops: CDR1 MNHEY, CDR2 SVGAGI. The CDR3 loop spans 13 amino acids. This chain's CDR3 is CASTVGQGSGYTF. The CDR3 DNA reads TGTGCCAGCACTGTAGGACAGGGAAGTGGCTACACCTTC.

The CDR3 is CATSASGGGHNEQFF. Here the CDR3 DNA reads TGTGCCACCAGTGCGAGCGGGGGGGGTCACAATGAGCAGTTCTTC. V usage is TRBV24-1 and J usage is TRBJ2-1; 10 bases map to TRBD2. With 5 bases clipped from V and 5 bases from J, the junction kept 5 bases outside the gene matches. The CDR3 has 15 residues. Germline V lookup: CDR1 KGHDR, CDR2 SFDVKD.

The J gene is TRBJ1-3, the V gene TRBV18; a weak D match, TRBD1 (5 bases). The length of the CDR3 is 16 residues. Germline CDR1 is KGHSH and CDR2 is LQKENI. The V end was cut by 2 bases, the J end by 2 bases, with 13 bases between. In nucleotides, the CDR3 is TGTGCCAGCTCACCAGTATCAGGGACTCCTGGAAACACCATATATTTT. It codes for CASSPVSGTPGNTIYF.

The chain couples TRBV5-8 to TRBJ1-1; 7 bases align to TRBD1. The V and J ends lost 0 bases and 6 bases, in that order; junction bases with no gene match: 5. This CDR3 contains 14 residues. Looked up from germline, CDR1 is SGHTS and CDR2 is YDEGEE. CDR3 in amino acids: CASSLGQGNSEAFF. The CDR3 DNA is TGTGCCAGCAGCTTGGGACAGGGAAATTCTGAAGCTTTCTTT. Supplemented by reference TRBV5-8 and TRBJ1-1, the full variable domain reads EAGVTQSPTHLIKTRGQQATLRCSPISGHTSVYWYQQALGLGLQFLLWYDEGEERNRGNFPPRFSGRQFPNYSSELNVNALELEDSALYLCASSLGQGNSEAFFGQGTRLTVV.

There are a few counts of this clone. V and J are TRBV9 and TRBJ1-2, with D unclear. CDR1 SGDLS and CDR2 YYNGEE come from the germline V gene. V was pared by 1 base and J by 6 bases, with 10 bases between. The CDR3 runs to 13 residues. The CDR3 coding sequence is TGTGCCAGCAGCGTACGGGGATATGATGGCTACACCTTC. Translating gives CASSVRGYDGYTF.

V gene TRBV19 combines with J gene TRBJ1-2, with 7 bases that match TRBD1. Germline lookup yields CDR1 LNHDA and CDR2 SQIVND (reference sequence). This CDR3 has 18 amino acids. V lost 4 bases, J lost 2 bases, and 16 bases stayed unmatched. The CDR3 coding sequence is TGTGCCAGTAGTACCCCCCCTAGGGGGCGCGCGGAAAACTATGGCTACACCTTC. It is translated as CASSTPPRGRAENYGYTF.

The rearrangement links TRBV11-2 to TRBJ2-5; TRBD2 agrees at 12 bases. CDR3 length: 16 amino acids. Losses at the gene ends were 4 bases for V and 2 bases for J; bases not matched to a gene: 5. Germline V gene lookup returns CDR1 SGHAT and CDR2 FQNNGV. In DNA, the CDR3 is TGTGCCAGCAGCTCCCGACTAGCGGGGGTTCAAGAGACCCAGTACTTC. It codes for CASSSRLAGVQETQYF.

V usage is TRBV10-3 and J usage is TRBJ2-3, with 7 bases fitting TRBD2. CDR1 and CDR2 (germline): ENHRY, SYGVKD. The J segment lost 2 bases and the V segment lost 6 bases, leaving 11 bases of the junction unmatched. The CDR3 is 16 residues long. CDR3 in amino acids: CAIRERSGETTDTQYF. The CDR3 coding sequence is TGTGCCATCAGAGAACGAAGCGGGGAAACCACAGATACGCAGTATTTT.

CDR3 nucleotide sequence: TGTGCCTGGACCGCTAGGGGCGAAAAACTGTTTTTT. Translated, it gives CAWTARGEKLFF. The chain carries TRBV30 and TRBJ1-4; a weak D match, TRBD1 (5 bases). CDR3 size: 12 residues. Germline V lookup: CDR1 GTSNPN, CDR2 SVGIG (reference sequence). Trimming left V 4 bases short and J 8 bases short, with 11 bases between.

The V gene is TRBV7-8, the J gene TRBJ2-5; TRBD2 might be the D (5 bases). Trimming took 1 base from V and 7 from J, leaving 10 bases between them. This CDR3 has 13 amino acids. Germline CDR1 and CDR2: SGHVS and FQNEAQ. The CDR3 DNA follows: TGTGCCAGCAGCTTAGTCGAAGAGGGGACCCAGTACTTC. Its protein product is CASSLVEEGTQYF.

The rearrangement uses TRBV2 and TRBJ2-1; TRBD1 matches at 7 bases. CDR1 and CDR2 from the germline V gene are SNHLY and FYNNEI. The J segment lost 5 bases and the V segment lost 11 bases, leaving 15 bases of the junction unmatched. The CDR3 sequence is 15 residues long. CDR3 sequence reads: CASPTGANSNNEQFF. The CDR3 nucleotides read TGTGCCTCCCCAACAGGGGCGAATTCTAACAATGAGCAGTTCTTC.

This clone came up a few times. Written as DNA, the CDR3 is TGTGCCAGCAGCCAGGGTACTTCCCGCACAGATACGCAGTATTTT. Protein: CASSQGTSRTDTQYF. The chain recombines TRBV7-2 with TRBJ2-3, with D maybe TRBD1 (5 bases). CDR3 length: 15 amino acids. With 5 bases removed from V and 1 base from J, the gap between germline ends came to 13 bases. CDR1 is SGHTA and CDR2 is FQGNSA in the germline V gene.

This chain uses TRBV19 with TRBJ2-3; no clear D gene. The ends were cut back, 4 bases at V and 2 bases at J, with 10 bases in the middle. CDR3 length: 14 amino acids. Germline V gene sequence: CDR1 LNHDA, CDR2 SQIVND (reference sequence). This CDR3 is CASSTRVATDTQYF. The CDR3, as DNA: TGTGCCAGTAGTACACGGGTGGCCACAGATACGCAGTATTTT.

This sequence joins TRBV12-3 or TRBV12-4 and TRBJ1-4; no reliable D call. The V end lost 6 bases, the J end lost 3 bases, and 5 bases lay between the germline ends. This CDR3 is built from 12 residues. The CDR3 nucleotides are TGTGCCAGCAGGAGGTCTAATGAAAAACTGTTTTTT. It is translated as CASRRSNEKLFF.

The CDR3 sequence is CASSPGQGRNYGYTF. The CDR3 DNA is TGTGCCAGCAGCCCCGGACAGGGCAGGAACTATGGCTACACCTTC. V is TRBV5-8 and J is TRBJ1-2; 8 positions agree with TRBD1. The J segment lost 2 bases and the V segment lost 4 bases, leaving 7 bases of the junction unmatched. In germline, CDR1 is SGHTS, CDR2 YDEGEE. The CDR3 consists of 15 residues.

The V call is TRBV19, the J call TRBJ2-5; TRBD2 might be the D (7 bases). The CDR3 extends over 16 amino acids. Looked up from germline, CDR1 is LNHDA and CDR2 is SQIVND (reference sequence). The V end was cut by 10 bases, the J end by 2 bases, with 23 bases between. CDR3 amino acids: CATNNPGGHQQETQYF. DNA of the CDR3: TGTGCCACGAACAATCCGGGGGGACACCAACAAGAGACCCAGTACTTC. Full variable domain (missing parts from reference TRBV19 and TRBJ2-5): DGGITQSPKYLFRKEGQNVTLSCEQNLNHDAMYWYRQDPGQGLRLIYYSQIVNDFQKGDIAEGYSVSREKKESFPLTVTSAQKNPTAFYLCATNNPGGHQQETQYFGPGTRLLVL.

The rearrangement uses TRBV15 and TRBJ2-2; 8 bases line up with TRBD1. The V gene end was trimmed by 4 bases and the J gene end by 6 bases; junction bases not matched to a gene: 7. The CDR3 is 15 residues long. Germline V gives CDR1 LNHNV, CDR2 YYDKDF (reference sequence). The CDR3 DNA sequence: TGTGCCACCAGCACCCTTCAGGGGGCGGCCGGGGAGCTGTTTTTT. Translating it yields CATSTLQGAAGELFF.

This rearrangement joins TRBV5-1 to TRBJ1-2, with D perhaps TRBD1 (5 bases). CDR1 and CDR2 from the germline V gene are SGHRS and YFSETQ. This CDR3 is 15 amino acids long. Trimming took off 4 bases at V and 0 bases at J, with 13 bases between the two ends. CDR3 region: CASSRDRSPNYGYTF. The DNA of the CDR3 is TGCGCCAGCAGCCGCGACAGAAGCCCTAACTATGGCTACACCTTC.

This chain joins TRBV11-2 and TRBJ2-7; 8 nucleotides match TRBD1. Germline-derived CDR1 and CDR2 are SGHAT and FQNNGV. V shed 1 base, J shed 4 bases, and the junction held 3 bases outside the gene matches. The CDR3 contains 14 residues. CDR3 in amino acids: CASSLVYRGYEQYF. The CDR3, as DNA: TGTGCCAGCAGCTTAGTGTACAGGGGGTACGAGCAGTACTTC.

This chain connects TRBV11-3 to TRBJ2-7; D possibly corresponds to TRBD1 (6 bases). The V end was cut by 3 bases, the J end by 2 bases, with 17 bases between. Looked up from germline, CDR1 is SGHNT and CDR2 is YENEEA. The CDR3 runs to 16 residues. CDR3 sequence (DNA): TGTGCCAGCAGCTTCGAAGTGGGGGCCGGGACCTACGAGCAGTACTTC. Its protein product is CASSFEVGAGTYEQYF.

The J gene is TRBJ2-1, the V gene TRBV6-2 or TRBV6-3; 8 nucleotides line up with TRBD2. CDR1 is MNHEY, CDR2 SVGEGT, per germline. The J segment lost 10 bases and the V segment lost 0 bases, leaving 14 bases of the junction unmatched. CDR3 length equals 17 residues. CDR3 DNA: TGTGCCAGCAGTTACTCACGGCGGGGGGCCCGGGCCGCGGAGCAGTTCTTC. This sequence encodes CASSYSRRGARAAEQFF.